Presented here are 28 T cell receptor beta chains from one specimen sequenced in a study of early T cells in non-severe SARS-CoV-2 infection. Each CDR3 protein gets one entry after TCRdb re-called the 5' RACE reads with MiXCR. Of 55,000 to 70,000 distinct CDR3 sequences listed, around 5.2% are singletons. The sample was whole blood. These receptors all come from an adult who was a healthcare worker with PCR-confirmed SARS-CoV-2 infection or an uninfected control (not recorded which).

The table lists this clonotype with many counts. The CDR3 DNA sequence: TGTGCCAGCAGTTTAGGGGGGGACCTGGAGACCCAGTACTTC. Translation gives CASSLGGDLETQYF. The V gene is TRBV12-3 or TRBV12-4, the J gene TRBJ2-5; tentatively, D is TRBD2 (6 bases). The CDR3 extends over 14 amino acids. The V and J ends lost 1 base and 5 bases respectively, with 11 bases between them.

This clonotype was counted only a few times. The chain has TRBV7-2 and TRBJ2-3; TRBD1 is a possible D gene (6 bases). Germline lookup yields CDR1 SGHTA and CDR2 FQGNSA. The CDR3 extends over 18 amino acids. V was pared by 5 bases and J by 2 bases, with 23 bases between. The CDR3 here is CASSPNSRDTYITDTQYF. The CDR3 coding sequence is TGTGCCAGCAGCCCCAACAGCCGGGACACCTACATCACAGATACGCAGTATTTT. The full variable domain, completed using reference TRBV7-2 and TRBJ2-3, is GAGVSQSPSNKVTEKGKDVELRCDPISGHTALYWYRQSLGQGLEFLIYFQGNSAPDKSGLPSDRFSAERTGGSVSTLTIQRTQQEDSAVYLCASSPNSRDTYITDTQYFGPGTRLTVL.

This clonotype was seen only a few times. The rearrangement uses TRBV11-2 and TRBJ2-4; D perhaps matches TRBD1 (6 bases). Between the trimmed V and J ends, which lost 3 bases and 6 bases, there was a span of 12 bases. CDR1 is SGHAT and CDR2 is FQNNGV in the germline V gene. CDR3 length: 14 amino acids. The CDR3 sequence is CASSFRQGLNIQYF. In DNA, the CDR3 is TGTGCCAGCAGCTTTAGGCAGGGGCTAAACATTCAGTACTTC.

This chain uses TRBV27 with TRBJ1-3; D is perhaps TRBD1 (5 bases). V shed 6 bases and J shed 4 bases, with 13 bases lying between them. Germline assignment: CDR1 MNHEY and CDR2 SMNVEV (reference sequence). This CDR3 has 14 amino acids. The CDR3 bases are TGTGCCAGCAGGGGGGACTTGTGGGGAAACACCATATATTTT. It yields the protein CASRGDLWGNTIYF.

This clonotype was seen ten or more times. V gene TRBV7-2 combines with J gene TRBJ2-1; D gene ambiguous. Germline values: CDR1 SGHTA, CDR2 FQGNSA. This CDR3 comprises 13 residues. V was pared by 5 bases and J by 8 bases, with 13 bases between. This CDR3 is CASSLRARDEQFF. In DNA form, the CDR3 reads TGTGCCAGCAGCCTTCGGGCCCGGGATGAGCAGTTCTTC.

This clonotype was seen ten or more times. The chain carries TRBV20-1 and TRBJ2-5; 7 positions match TRBD1. The germline gives CDR1 DFQATT, CDR2 SNEGSKA (reference sequence). The CDR3 is 14 residues long. V was pared by 3 bases and J by 5 bases, with 9 bases of the junction left unmatched. The CDR3 DNA follows: TGCAGTGCTAGGGTGACAGGGAGCCGGGAGACCCAGTACTTC. This translates into CSARVTGSRETQYF.

Ten or more counts support this clonotype. This sequence joins TRBV6-1 and TRBJ2-7, with TRBD1 matching over 9 bases. CDR1 is MNHNS and CDR2 is SASEGT in the germline V gene. V lost 0 bases to trimming and J lost 3 bases; unmatched junction nucleotides: 6. CDR3 length: 16 amino acids. The CDR3 bases are TGTGCCAGCAGTGAAGCGCTAGGACAGGGGAGCTACGAGCAGTACTTC. Its translation is CASSEALGQGSYEQYF.

This clonotype was picked up many times. The chain employs TRBV7-2 and TRBJ2-7, with a weak D call TRBD1 (6 bases). This CDR3 comprises 15 residues. The germline CDR1 and CDR2 sequences are SGHTA and FQGNSA. V lost 1 base and J lost 3, with 13 bases in between. The CDR3 DNA sequence: TGTGCCAGCAGCTTAGAAGTAGCACAGGGCTACGAGCAGTACTTC. Translated: CASSLEVAQGYEQYF.

This clonotype has a count of ten or more. The chain joins TRBV6-1 to TRBJ2-1; the D is unclear. The germline V gene has CDR1 MNHNS and CDR2 SASEGT. The CDR3 is made up of 8 amino acids. Trimming took 6 bases from V and 14 from J, leaving 5 bases between them. This CDR3 reads CASRGEFF. The CDR3 nucleotides are TGTGCCAGCAGGGGTGAGTTCTTC.

This clonotype occurred many times. The chain recombines TRBV3-1 with TRBJ1-1, with a tentative D call TRBD1 (6 bases). Trimming took off 5 bases at V and 0 bases at J, with 19 bases between the two ends. This CDR3 is built from 17 residues. The germline gives CDR1 LGHDT, CDR2 YNNKEL (reference sequence). The CDR3 nucleotides read TGTGCCAGCAGCAGGCGAAAATGGCAGGGGATGAACACTGAAGCTTTCTTT. Translated: CASSRRKWQGMNTEAFF. The full variable domain, with the rest looked up from reference TRBV3-1 and TRBJ1-1, is DTAVSQTPKYLVTQMGNDKSIKCEQNLGHDTMYWYKQDSKKFLKIMFSYNNKELIINETVPNRFSPKSPDKAHLNLHINSLELGDSAVYFCASSRRKWQGMNTEAFFGQGTRLTVV.

This clonotype was recorded at least ten times. Compared with germline, one end of the junction differs, possibly owing to a read error. The chain is built from TRBV6-2 or TRBV6-3 and TRBJ2-5; D is undetermined. The length of the CDR3 is 13 residues. From germline, CDR1 is MNHEY and CDR2 SVGEGT. As DNA, the CDR3 is TGTGCCAGCACCTTAGAGGACCAGGAGACCCAGTACTTC. The encoded protein is CASTLEDQETQYF.

This clonotype was counted at least ten times. Here the CDR3 reads CSAREAMKASETQYF. CDR3 coding DNA: TGCAGTGCTAGAGAGGCTATGAAAGCGAGCGAGACCCAGTACTTC. This chain connects TRBV20-1 to TRBJ2-5; no reliable D call. Germline loops: CDR1 DFQATT, CDR2 SNEGSKA (reference sequence). V was cut by 0 bases and J by 5 bases, with 16 bases left in between. CDR3 length equals 15 residues.

This clonotype was picked up many times. The rearrangement joins TRBV5-1 to TRBJ2-1; D is unclear. With 4 bases removed from V and 10 bases from J, the gap between germline ends came to 15 bases. Germline values: CDR1 SGHRS, CDR2 YFSETQ. This CDR3 has 13 amino acids. CDR3 nucleotide sequence: TGCGCCAGCAGCAGTTCGTTGACCCCCGAGCAGTTCTTC. As protein: CASSSSLTPEQFF. The full variable domain, its missing parts supplied by reference TRBV5-1 and TRBJ2-1, is KAGVTQTPRYLIKTRGQQVTLSCSPISGHRSVSWYQQTPGQGLQFLFEYFSETQRNKGNFPGRFSGRQFSNSRSEMNVSTLELGDSALYLCASSSSLTPEQFFGPGTRLTVL.

This chain joins TRBV4-1 and TRBJ2-7, with TRBD2 matching over 9 bases. The germline CDR1 and CDR2 sequences are MGHRA and YSYEKL. The junction had 6 bases not matched to a gene; V was cut back by 0 bases and J by 6 bases. This CDR3 region has 15 residues. CDR3 bases: TGCGCCAGCAGCCAAGAGGCTAGCGGGATGGGCGAGCAGTACTTC. Translation gives CASSQEASGMGEQYF.

This clonotype was detected ten times or more. Here the CDR3 reads CAVLRDINNSPLHF. The CDR3 nucleotides read TGCGCCGTCCTCCGGGACATAAATAATTCACCCCTCCACTTT. V and J are TRBV10-2 and TRBJ1-6, with D maybe TRBD1 (6 bases). The germline V and J ends were trimmed by 11 bases and 5 bases, with 16 bases remaining between them. The CDR3 runs to 14 residues. Per the germline V gene, CDR1 is WSHSY and CDR2 is SAAADI.

This clonotype was detected ten times or more. The chain couples TRBV10-2 to TRBJ2-3; TRBD2 matches 9 bases. The CDR3 totals 18 residues. With 0 bases clipped from V and 1 base from J, the junction kept 8 bases outside the gene matches. Germline V CDR1 and CDR2: WSHSY, SAAADI. This CDR3 reads CASSESRAGGPGTDTQYF. CDR3 in DNA: TGCGCCAGCAGTGAGTCGAGGGCGGGGGGGCCAGGCACAGATACGCAGTATTTT.

The rearrangement joins TRBV5-1 to TRBJ1-1; D unclear. The CDR3 consists of 15 residues. The germline CDR1 and CDR2 sequences are SGHRS and YFSETQ. Deletions cut 0 bases from V and 1 base from J, with 10 bases between. CDR3 loop: CASSLGGSQNTEAFF. The CDR3 DNA reads as TGCGCCAGCAGCTTGGGGGGTTCTCAGAACACTGAAGCTTTCTTT. Full variable domain (missing parts from reference TRBV5-1 and TRBJ1-1): KAGVTQTPRYLIKTRGQQVTLSCSPISGHRSVSWYQQTPGQGLQFLFEYFSETQRNKGNFPGRFSGRQFSNSRSEMNVSTLELGDSALYLCASSLGGSQNTEAFFGQGTRLTVV.

This clonotype appeared many times. The rearrangement uses TRBV6-6 and TRBJ2-1, with D unresolved. Germline-derived CDR1 and CDR2 are MNHNY and SVGAGI (reference sequence). The V and J ends lost 0 bases and 3 bases respectively, with 6 bases between them. This CDR3 has 14 residues. The CDR3 sequence: CASSYSRVYNEQFF. Here the CDR3 DNA reads TGTGCCAGCAGTTACTCACGGGTCTACAATGAGCAGTTCTTC.

The table lists this clonotype with many counts. The gene calls are TRBV6-2 or TRBV6-3 and TRBJ1-5; D is undetermined. CDR1 and CDR2 (germline): MNHEY, SVGEGT. Trimming stripped 7 bases from V and 4 bases from J, with 11 bases between. The CDR3 is 13 residues long. CDR3 in amino acids: CASTKVGNQPQHF. In DNA form, the CDR3 reads TGTGCCAGCACCAAGGTCGGGAATCAGCCCCAGCATTTT.

This clonotype showed up many times. V gene TRBV7-6 combines with J gene TRBJ2-2; TRBD2 aligns across 11 bases. The ends lost 1 base at V and 2 bases at J; junction bases unmatched: 0. The germline CDR1 and CDR2 sequences are SGHVS and FNYEAQ. The CDR3 covers 16 residues. The CDR3 nucleotides are TGTGCCAGCAGCTTAGGACTAGCGGGAAACACCGGGGAGCTGTTTTTT. The encoded protein is CASSLGLAGNTGELFF.

This clonotype was observed many times. The chain uses TRBV13 and TRBJ1-2; D perhaps matches TRBD1 (6 bases). Germline values: CDR1 PRHDT, CDR2 FYEKMQ (reference sequence). This CDR3 is 14 amino acids long. V shed 8 bases and J shed 4 bases, with 17 bases lying between them. CDR3 in DNA: TGTGCCAGCCCGGGGGCAGGGGAGTCCTATGGCTACACCTTC. Translated: CASPGAGESYGYTF.

This clonotype was observed many times. The V and J genes are TRBV27 and TRBJ2-7, with D perhaps matching TRBD2 (5 bases). V shed 2 bases and J shed 7 bases, with 15 bases lying between them. Germline CDR1 is MNHEY and CDR2 is SMNVEV (reference sequence). The CDR3 is 14 residues long. The CDR3 region has the DNA TGTGCCAGCAGTTTAGAAGCAGGTCGAGGGGAGCAGTACTTC. This codes for CASSLEAGRGEQYF.

This clonotype has a count of ten or more. This chain joins TRBV7-6 and TRBJ1-1; D unclear. Germline V gives CDR1 SGHVS, CDR2 FNYEAQ. The V and J ends lost 6 bases and 2 bases respectively, with 10 bases between them. The CDR3 is 13 amino acids. This CDR3 is CASSSTPNTEAFF. The CDR3, as DNA: TGTGCCAGCAGTTCCACCCCCAACACTGAAGCTTTCTTT.

Many counts were recorded for this clonotype. The CDR3 nucleotides read TGTGCCAGCAGCACAGGGACACTCCACACTGAAGCTTTCTTT. Its protein is CASSTGTLHTEAFF. This chain joins TRBV5-4 and TRBJ1-1; D perhaps matches TRBD1 (6 bases). V lost 4 bases, J lost 3 bases, and 13 bases lay in between. This CDR3 has 14 amino acids. CDR1 SGHNT and CDR2 YYREEE come from the germline V gene (reference sequence). The full variable domain, completed using reference TRBV5-4 and TRBJ1-1, is ETGVTQSPTHLIKTRGQQVTLRCSSQSGHNTVSWYQQALGQGPQFIFQYYREEENGRGNFPPRFSGLQFPNYSSELNVNALELDDSALYLCASSTGTLHTEAFFGQGTRLTVV.

This clonotype was detected ten times or more. The CDR3 DNA follows: TGCGCCAGCAGCTTGGCCGCAGCCACGGCACAAGAGACCCAGTACTTC. It translates to CASSLAAATAQETQYF. This rearrangement joins TRBV5-1 to TRBJ2-5; D is unresolved. CDR3 size: 16 residues. Germline V gives CDR1 SGHRS, CDR2 YFSETQ. With 0 bases removed from V and 2 bases from J, the gap between germline ends came to 14 bases.

This clonotype occurred a few times. J is TRBJ2-4 and V is TRBV2; D is ambiguous. The V gene lost 8 bases and the J gene lost 5 bases, with 10 bases spanning the gap. Germline assignment: CDR1 SNHLY and CDR2 FYNNEI. The CDR3 consists of 12 residues. The CDR3 DNA reads TGTGCCAGCCGTTACTCCCAAAACATTCAGTACTTC. Amino acid sequence: CASRYSQNIQYF.

This clonotype was counted ten times or more. V is TRBV6-5 and J is TRBJ1-6, with a tentative D call TRBD1 (6 bases). There are 16 residues in the CDR3. Germline assignment: CDR1 MNHEY and CDR2 SVGAGI. V gave up 5 bases and J gave up 10 bases, with 21 bases separating them. CDR3 DNA: TGTGCCAGCAGTCAAACCATCGGACAGTGGAGATCACCCCTCCACTTT. It codes for CASSQTIGQWRSPLHF.

This sequence joins TRBV6-1 and TRBJ2-5, with D possibly TRBD1 on 5 matching bases. The CDR3 extends over 15 amino acids. V lost 10 bases and J lost 1, with 19 bases in between. Germline loops: CDR1 MNHNS, CDR2 SASEGT. The CDR3 loop reads CATTHLGHPQETQYF. CDR3 sequence (DNA): TGTGCCACCACGCACCTAGGACACCCCCAAGAGACCCAGTACTTC.